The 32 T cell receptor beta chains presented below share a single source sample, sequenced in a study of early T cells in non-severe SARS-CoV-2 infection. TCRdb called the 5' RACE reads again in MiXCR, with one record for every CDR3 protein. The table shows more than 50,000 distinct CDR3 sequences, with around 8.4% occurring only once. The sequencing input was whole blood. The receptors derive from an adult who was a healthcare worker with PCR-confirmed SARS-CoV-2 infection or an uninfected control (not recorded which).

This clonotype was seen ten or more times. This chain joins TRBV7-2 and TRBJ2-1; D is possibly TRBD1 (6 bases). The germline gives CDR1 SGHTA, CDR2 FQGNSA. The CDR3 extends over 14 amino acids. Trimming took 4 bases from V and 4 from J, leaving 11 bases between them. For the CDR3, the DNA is TGTGCCAGCAGCTCAGGGACATCTTACAATGAGCAGTTCTTC. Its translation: CASSSGTSYNEQFF. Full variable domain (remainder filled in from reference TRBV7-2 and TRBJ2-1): GAGVSQSPSNKVTEKGKDVELRCDPISGHTALYWYRQSLGQGLEFLIYFQGNSAPDKSGLPSDRFSAERTGGSVSTLTIQRTQQEDSAVYLCASSSGTSYNEQFFGPGTRLTVL.

CDR3 in amino acids: CASSVGTGRHATNEKLFF. The CDR3 DNA follows: TGTGCCAGCAGCGTAGGGACAGGGCGACATGCGACTAATGAAAAACTGTTTTTT. J is TRBJ1-4 and V is TRBV9, with 8 nucleotides matching TRBD1. The germline CDR1 and CDR2 sequences are SGDLS and YYNGEE. V trimming: 0 bases; J trimming: 2 bases; junction bases outside the gene matches: 9. The CDR3 length is 18 residues.

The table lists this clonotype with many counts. In nucleotides, the CDR3 is TGTGCCAGCAGGCCGGACAGGGGGGCGATCTATGGCTACACCTTC. This codes for CASRPDRGAIYGYTF. The chain has TRBV2 and TRBJ1-2; 10 nucleotides match TRBD1. Per the germline V gene, CDR1 is SNHLY and CDR2 is FYNNEI. This CDR3 has 15 amino acids. The V gene end was trimmed by 6 bases and the J gene end by 4 bases; junction bases not matched to a gene: 8.

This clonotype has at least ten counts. The CDR3 coding sequence is TGTGCCAGCAGCCCGGGACACTTATATGGCTACACCTTC. Protein product: CASSPGHLYGYTF. The J gene is TRBJ1-2, the V gene TRBV12-3 or TRBV12-4, with D maybe TRBD1 (6 bases). Trimming took off 6 bases at V and 5 bases at J, with 13 bases between the two ends. CDR3 length: 13 amino acids.

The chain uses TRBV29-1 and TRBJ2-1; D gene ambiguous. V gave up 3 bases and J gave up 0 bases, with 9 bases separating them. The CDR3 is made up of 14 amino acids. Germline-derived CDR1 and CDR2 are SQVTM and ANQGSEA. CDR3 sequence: CSVDQPGSYNEQFF. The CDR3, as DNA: TGCAGCGTTGACCAGCCCGGCTCCTACAATGAGCAGTTCTTC.

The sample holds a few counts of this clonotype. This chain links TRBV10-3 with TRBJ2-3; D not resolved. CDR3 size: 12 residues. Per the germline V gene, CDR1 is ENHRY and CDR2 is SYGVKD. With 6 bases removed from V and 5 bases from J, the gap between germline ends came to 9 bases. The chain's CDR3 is CAIRDPEDTQYF. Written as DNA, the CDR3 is TGTGCCATCAGAGATCCCGAAGATACGCAGTATTTT.

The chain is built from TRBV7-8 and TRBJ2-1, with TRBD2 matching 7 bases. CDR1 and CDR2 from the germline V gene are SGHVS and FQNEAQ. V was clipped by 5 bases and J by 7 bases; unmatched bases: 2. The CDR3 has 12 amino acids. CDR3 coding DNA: TGTGCCAGCAGCGGAGCGGGGAATGAGCAGTTCTTC. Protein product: CASSGAGNEQFF.

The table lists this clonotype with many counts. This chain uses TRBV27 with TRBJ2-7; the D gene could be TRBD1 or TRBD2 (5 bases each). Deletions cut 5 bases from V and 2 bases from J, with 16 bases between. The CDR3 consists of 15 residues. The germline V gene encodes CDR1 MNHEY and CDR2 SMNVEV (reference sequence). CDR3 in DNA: TGTGCCAGCAGTCCCTACGGGACGGAGGCCTACGAGCAGTACTTC. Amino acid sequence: CASSPYGTEAYEQYF.

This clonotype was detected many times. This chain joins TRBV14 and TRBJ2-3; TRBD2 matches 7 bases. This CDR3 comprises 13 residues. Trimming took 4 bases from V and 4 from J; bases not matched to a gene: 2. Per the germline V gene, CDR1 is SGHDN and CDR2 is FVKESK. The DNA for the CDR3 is TGTGCCAGCAGCCTCCGGGGGGCAGATACGCAGTATTTT. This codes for CASSLRGADTQYF.

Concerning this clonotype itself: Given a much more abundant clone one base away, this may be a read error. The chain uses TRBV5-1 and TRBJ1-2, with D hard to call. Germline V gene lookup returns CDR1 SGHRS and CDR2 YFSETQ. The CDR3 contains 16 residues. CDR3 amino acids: CPSSPGDRTTLYGYTF. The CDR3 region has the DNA TGCCCCAGCAGCCCTGGCGACCGGACTACTCTCTATGGCTACACCTTC.

CDR3 DNA sequence: TGCAGCGTTCTAGTAGCGGTGGGGGAGACCCAGTACTTC. Amino acids: CSVLVAVGETQYF. The chain has TRBV29-1 and TRBJ2-5; maybe TRBD2 (6 bases). Germline V gives CDR1 SQVTM, CDR2 ANQGSEA. The CDR3 has 13 amino acids. The V gene lost 5 bases and the J gene lost 5 bases, with 15 bases spanning the gap.

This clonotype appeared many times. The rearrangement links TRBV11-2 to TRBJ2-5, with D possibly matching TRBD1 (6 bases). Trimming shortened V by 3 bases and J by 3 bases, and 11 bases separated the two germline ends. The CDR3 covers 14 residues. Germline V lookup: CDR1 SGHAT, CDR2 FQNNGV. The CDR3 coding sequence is TGTGCCAGCAGCTTCAGACAGGTTGAAGAGACCCAGTACTTC. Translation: CASSFRQVEETQYF.

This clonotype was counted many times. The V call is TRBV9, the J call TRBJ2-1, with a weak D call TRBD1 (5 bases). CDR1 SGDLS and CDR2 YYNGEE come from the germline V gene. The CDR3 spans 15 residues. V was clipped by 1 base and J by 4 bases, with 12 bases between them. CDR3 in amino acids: CASSVSAGSYNEQFF. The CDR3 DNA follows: TGTGCCAGCAGCGTATCGGCAGGGTCGTACAATGAGCAGTTCTTC.

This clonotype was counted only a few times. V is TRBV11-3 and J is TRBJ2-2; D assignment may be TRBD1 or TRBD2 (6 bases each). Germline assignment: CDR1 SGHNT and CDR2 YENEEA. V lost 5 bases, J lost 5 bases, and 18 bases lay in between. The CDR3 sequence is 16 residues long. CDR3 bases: TGTGCCAGCAGCCAATGGGGGGCAGAGTCGACCGGGGAGCTGTTTTTT. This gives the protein CASSQWGAESTGELFF.

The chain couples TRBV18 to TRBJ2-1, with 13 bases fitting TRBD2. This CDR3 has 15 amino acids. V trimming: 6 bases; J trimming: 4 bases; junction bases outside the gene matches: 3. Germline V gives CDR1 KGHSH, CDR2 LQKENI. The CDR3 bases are TGTGCCAGCTCGACACTAGCGGGGGGGTACAATGAGCAGTTCTTC. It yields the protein CASSTLAGGYNEQFF.

The CDR3 spells CASSIGTPQVDTQYF. In DNA, the CDR3 is TGTGCCAGTAGTATAGGTACTCCGCAGGTAGATACGCAGTATTTT. The V call is TRBV19, the J call TRBJ2-3; D is unclear. CDR3 length: 15 amino acids. Germline values: CDR1 LNHDA, CDR2 SQIVND (reference sequence). The V gene lost 1 base and the J gene lost 5 bases, with 13 bases spanning the gap. Drawing the rest from reference TRBV19 and TRBJ2-3, the complete variable domain is DGGITQSPKYLFRKEGQNVTLSCEQNLNHDAMYWYRQDPGQGLRLIYYSQIVNDFQKGDIAEGYSVSREKKESFPLTVTSAQKNPTAFYLCASSIGTPQVDTQYFGPGTRLTVL.

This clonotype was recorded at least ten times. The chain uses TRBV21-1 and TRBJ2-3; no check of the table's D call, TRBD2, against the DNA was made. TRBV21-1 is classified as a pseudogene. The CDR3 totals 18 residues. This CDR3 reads CASSTGVAGGPVPDTQYF. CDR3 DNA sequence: TGTGCCAGCAGCACAGGGGTAGCGGGGGGGCCTGTCCCAGATACGCAGTATTTT.

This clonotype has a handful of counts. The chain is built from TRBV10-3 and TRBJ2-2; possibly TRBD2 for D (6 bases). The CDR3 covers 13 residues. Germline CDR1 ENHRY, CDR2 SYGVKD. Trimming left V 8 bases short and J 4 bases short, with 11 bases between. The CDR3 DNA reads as TGTGCCATCGGGCAGGGACTCACCGGGGAGCTGTTTTTT. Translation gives CAIGQGLTGELFF.

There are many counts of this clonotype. For the CDR3, the DNA is TGCAGCGTTGGGGACAGGGGGAACTATGGCTACACCTTC. It is translated as CSVGDRGNYGYTF. The rearrangement uses TRBV29-1 and TRBJ1-2, with TRBD1 matching 11 bases. The CDR3 runs to 13 residues. CDR1 and CDR2 (germline): SQVTM, ANQGSEA. The V and J ends lost 4 bases and 2 bases, in that order; junction bases with no gene match: 0.

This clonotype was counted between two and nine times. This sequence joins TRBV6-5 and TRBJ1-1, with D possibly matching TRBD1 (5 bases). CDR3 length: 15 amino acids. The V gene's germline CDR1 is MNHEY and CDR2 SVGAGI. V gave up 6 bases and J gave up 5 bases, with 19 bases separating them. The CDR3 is CASRQGRRRETEAFF. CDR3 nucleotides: TGTGCCAGCAGGCAGGGACGGAGGAGGGAAACTGAAGCTTTCTTT.

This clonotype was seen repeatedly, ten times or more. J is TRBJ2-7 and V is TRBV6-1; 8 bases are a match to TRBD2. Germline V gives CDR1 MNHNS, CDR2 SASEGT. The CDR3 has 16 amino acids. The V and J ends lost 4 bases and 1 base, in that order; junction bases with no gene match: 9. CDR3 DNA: TGTGCCAGCAGTGTTCTGTCCAGCGGGAGTTCCTACGAGCAGTACTTC. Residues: CASSVLSSGSSYEQYF.

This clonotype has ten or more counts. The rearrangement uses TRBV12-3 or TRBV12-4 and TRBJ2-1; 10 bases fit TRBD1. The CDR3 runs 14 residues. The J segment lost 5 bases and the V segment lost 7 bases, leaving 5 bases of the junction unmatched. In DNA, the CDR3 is TGTGCCAGCATCTCCGGGACAGGGGACAATGAGCAGTTCTTC. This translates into CASISGTGDNEQFF.

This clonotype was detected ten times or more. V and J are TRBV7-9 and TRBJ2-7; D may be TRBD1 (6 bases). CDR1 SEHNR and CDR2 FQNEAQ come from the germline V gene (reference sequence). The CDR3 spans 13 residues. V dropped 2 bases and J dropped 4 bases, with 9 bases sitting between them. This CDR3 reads CASSLRGKYEQYF. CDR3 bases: TGTGCCAGCAGCTTAAGGGGGAAATACGAGCAGTACTTC.

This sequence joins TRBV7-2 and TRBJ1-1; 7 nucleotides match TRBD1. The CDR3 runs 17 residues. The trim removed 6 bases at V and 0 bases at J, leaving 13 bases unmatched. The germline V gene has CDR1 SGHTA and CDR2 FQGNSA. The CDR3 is CASSWIMGQKMNTEAFF. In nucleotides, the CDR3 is TGTGCCAGCAGTTGGATTATGGGACAGAAAATGAACACTGAAGCTTTCTTT.

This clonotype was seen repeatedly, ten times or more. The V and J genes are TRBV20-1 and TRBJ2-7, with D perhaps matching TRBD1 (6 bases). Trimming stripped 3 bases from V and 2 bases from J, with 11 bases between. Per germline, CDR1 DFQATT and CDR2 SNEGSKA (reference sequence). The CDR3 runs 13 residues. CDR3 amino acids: CSASRQGPYEQYF. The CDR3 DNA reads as TGCAGTGCTAGCCGCCAGGGGCCCTACGAGCAGTACTTC.

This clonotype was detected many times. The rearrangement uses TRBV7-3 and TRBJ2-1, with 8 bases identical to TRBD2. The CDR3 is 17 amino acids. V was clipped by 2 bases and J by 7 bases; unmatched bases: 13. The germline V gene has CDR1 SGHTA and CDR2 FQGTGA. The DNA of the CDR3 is TGTGCCAGCAGCTTAGGCCCTAGCGGGCCCTTGTGGAATGAGCAGTTCTTC. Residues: CASSLGPSGPLWNEQFF.

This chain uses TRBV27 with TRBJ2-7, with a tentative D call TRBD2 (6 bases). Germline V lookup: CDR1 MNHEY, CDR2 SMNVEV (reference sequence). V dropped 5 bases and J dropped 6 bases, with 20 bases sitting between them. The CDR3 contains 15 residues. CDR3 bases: TGTGCCAGCAGTCCCCGAGCGGGTCTGGAGGGCGAGCAGTACTTC. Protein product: CASSPRAGLEGEQYF.

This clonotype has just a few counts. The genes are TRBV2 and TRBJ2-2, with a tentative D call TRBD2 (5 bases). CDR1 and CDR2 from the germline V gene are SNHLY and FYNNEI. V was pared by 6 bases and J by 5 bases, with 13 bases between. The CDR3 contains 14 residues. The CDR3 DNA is TGTGCCAGCAGGAGGGTGTTTGGAACCGGGGAGCTGTTTTTT. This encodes CASRRVFGTGELFF.

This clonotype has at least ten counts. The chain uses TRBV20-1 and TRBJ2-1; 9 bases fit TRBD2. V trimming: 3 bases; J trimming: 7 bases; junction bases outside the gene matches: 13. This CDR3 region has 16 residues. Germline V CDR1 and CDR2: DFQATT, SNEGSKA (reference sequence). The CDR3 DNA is TGCAGTGCTAGTTTGGCTAGCGGGAACGTTTATAATGAGCAGTTCTTC. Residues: CSASLASGNVYNEQFF.

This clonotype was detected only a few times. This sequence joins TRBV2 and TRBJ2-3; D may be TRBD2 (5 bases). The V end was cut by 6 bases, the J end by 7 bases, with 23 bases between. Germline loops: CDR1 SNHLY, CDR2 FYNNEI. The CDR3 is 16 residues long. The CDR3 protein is CASRIRAAHSGYTQYF. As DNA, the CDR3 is TGTGCCAGCAGGATTCGGGCAGCCCACTCGGGGTATACGCAGTATTTT.

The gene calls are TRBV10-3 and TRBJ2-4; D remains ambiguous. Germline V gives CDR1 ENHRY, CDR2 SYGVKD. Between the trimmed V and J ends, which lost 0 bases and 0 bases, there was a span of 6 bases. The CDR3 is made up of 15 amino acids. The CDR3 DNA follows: TGTGCCATCAGTGAGTCGTGGGGAGCCAAAAACATTCAGTACTTC. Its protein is CAISESWGAKNIQYF.

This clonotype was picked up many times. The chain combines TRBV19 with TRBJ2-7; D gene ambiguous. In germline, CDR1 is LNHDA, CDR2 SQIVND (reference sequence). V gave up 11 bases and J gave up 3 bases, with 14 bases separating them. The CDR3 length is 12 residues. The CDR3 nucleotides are TGTGCCGTAGGATCCAAAAACTACGAGCAGTACTTC. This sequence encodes CAVGSKNYEQYF. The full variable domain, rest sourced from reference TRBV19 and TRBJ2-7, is DGGITQSPKYLFRKEGQNVTLSCEQNLNHDAMYWYRQDPGQGLRLIYYSQIVNDFQKGDIAEGYSVSREKKESFPLTVTSAQKNPTAFYLCAVGSKNYEQYFGPGTRLTVT.